This is a list of T cell receptor beta chains from one sample in a study of T cells in Graves' hyperthyroidism and ophthalmopathy. Using its own MiXCR run on the multiplex PCR reads, TCRdb lists one record per CDR3 protein. This sample has fewer than 450,000 distinct CDR3 sequences, with approximately 18% found just once. Material for sequencing was blood. These TCRs come from a man aged 18 to 30 with Graves' ophthalmopathy. The CDR3 runs from the conserved cysteine through the conserved F or W. The D gene is left open where the match is weak. Size tells how often a clone was seen (once, few, many) or the class of an expanded clone, and some rows leave it out.

D gene	V gene	J gene	clone size	CDR3 protein	CDR3 DNA
TRBD1	TRBV12-3/TRBV12-4	TRBJ1-5	many	CASSLPLGQGGNQPQHF	TGTGCCAGCAGTTTACCCCTCGGACAGGGCGGCAATCAGCCCCAGCATTTT
-	TRBV6-1	TRBJ2-7	many	CASSAAGGPPNEQYF	TGTGCCAGCAGCGCTGCCGGGGGCCCCCCCAACGAGCAGTACTTC
-	TRBV5-6	TRBJ2-3	many	CASSTGLTITDTQYF	TGTGCCAGCAGTACGGGACTCACCATCACAGATACGCAGTATTTT
-	TRBV3-1	TRBJ1-2	few	CASSHFPGDVYSGVDGYTF	TGTGCCAGCAGCCACTTCCCCGGGGATGTCTATTCCGGGGTAGATGGCTACACCTTC
TRBD2	TRBV5-1	TRBJ2-6	few	CASGQGGSSGANVLTF	TGCGCCAGCGGGCAGGGCGGGAGCTCTGGGGCCAACGTCCTGACTTTC
-	TRBV4-1	TRBJ2-5	-	CASSPQDLGETQYF	TGCGCCAGCTCCCCTCAGGACCTTGGGGAGACCCAGTACTTC
-	TRBV9	TRBJ1-2	few	CASTLDAGFTHYGYTF	TGTGCCAGCACTCTGGACGCCGGCTTTACCCACTATGGCTACACCTTC
TRBD1	TRBV20-1	TRBJ1-1	many	CSARAMGTGKNAAFF	TGCAGTGCTAGAGCTATGGGGACAGGGAAAAACGCAGCTTTCTTT
-	TRBV7-8	TRBJ1-2	many	CASSLGPGAGANYGYTF	TGTGCCAGCAGCTTAGGCCCGGGGGCGGGGGCTAACTATGGCTACACCTTC
-	TRBV6-1	TRBJ1-2	few	CASNTRRAGGDYGYTF	TGTGCCAGCAATACACGCCGGGCGGGGGGCGACTATGGCTACACCTTC
-	TRBV7-9	TRBJ2-4	-	CASSLDTDNIQYF	TGTGCCAGCAGCCTGGACACAGACAACATTCAGTACTTC
-	TRBV5-1	TRBJ2-4	many	CASSLPTANIQYF	TGCGCCAGCAGCCTCCCTACGGCGAACATTCAGTACTTC
TRBD1	TRBV15	TRBJ1-1	-	CATSRDGKPGGASEAFF	TGTGCCACCAGCAGAGATGGAAAGCCAGGGGGTGCTTCTGAAGCTTTCTTT
TRBD2	TRBV10-3	TRBJ2-7	few	CAITPGGSEQYF	TGTGCCATCACTCCCGGGGGGTCCGAGCAGTACTTC
-	TRBV10-2	TRBJ1-1	few	CASSRGHTEAFF	TGCGCCAGCAGTCGAGGACACACTGAAGCTTTCTTT
TRBD1	TRBV9	TRBJ1-1	-	CASSVGLMGQGTNTEAFF	TGTGCCAGCAGCGTAGGGTTGATGGGACAGGGGACTAACACTGAAGCTTTCTTT
-	TRBV13	TRBJ1-4	many	CASSTGTLEKLFF	TGTGCCAGCAGCACAGGGACCCTCGAAAAACTGTTTTTT
-	TRBV12-3/TRBV12-4	TRBJ1-2	many	CASSSGTVVANYGYTF	TGTGCCAGCAGTTCCGGGACGGTCGTAGCTAACTATGGCTACACCTTC
-	TRBV20-1	TRBJ2-7	-	CSARKGGPYEQYF	TGCAGTGCCCGGAAAGGGGGTCCCTACGAGCAGTACTTC
TRBD1	TRBV28	TRBJ1-1	-	CASSSPPDRVGAFF	TGTGCCAGCAGTTCCCCTCCGGACAGGGTAGGGGCTTTCTTT
-	TRBV5-1	TRBJ2-5	few	CASNLGQSETQYF	TGCGCCAGCAACCTCGGACAGTCAGAGACCCAGTACTTC
-	TRBV20-1	TRBJ1-5	many	CSARRQERQPQHF	TGCAGTGCTAGAAGGCAGGAAAGGCAGCCCCAGCATTTT
TRBD2	TRBV2	TRBJ2-7	-	CASTTGTRRFYEQYF	TGTGCCAGCACTACCGGGACTAGGCGCTTCTACGAGCAGTACTTC
TRBD2	TRBV20-1	TRBJ2-7	many	CSARLAGPYEQYF	TGCAGTGCTAGACTAGCGGGGCCCTACGAGCAGTACTTC
-	TRBV12-3/TRBV12-4	TRBJ1-2	-	CTSSLKMGGYYGYTF	TGTACCAGCAGTTTAAAGATGGGGGGCTACTATGGCTACACCTTC
-	TRBV5-4	TRBJ2-5	-	CASSLGGRRETQYF	TGTGCCAGCAGCTTGGGAGGGCGCAGGGAGACCCAGTACTTC
-	TRBV14	TRBJ1-1	many	CASSQSRGLSTEAFF	TGTGCCAGCAGCCAAAGCAGGGGACTAAGCACTGAAGCTTTCTTT
-	TRBV7-3	TRBJ2-2	few	CASSSSGSNTGELFF	TGTGCCAGCAGCTCGAGCGGGTCGAACACCGGGGAGCTGTTTTTT
-	TRBV20-1	TRBJ2-7	many	CSARDGVEQYF	TGCAGTGCTAGAGACGGGGTCGAGCAGTACTTC
TRBD2	TRBV28	TRBJ2-3	few	CASSLSILAGGIEDTQYF	TGTGCCAGCAGTTTATCTATTCTTGCGGGAGGGATTGAAGATACGCAGTATTTT
TRBD1	TRBV18	TRBJ1-2	many	CASSLLDRADGYTF	TGTGCCAGCTCACTCCTGGACAGGGCCGATGGCTACACCTTC
-	TRBV19	TRBJ1-5	-	CASSIGGSSNQPQHF	TGTGCCAGTAGTATCGGAGGGTCTAGCAATCAGCCCCAGCATTTT
TRBD1	TRBV12-3/TRBV12-4	TRBJ1-4	-	CASSSDVTGRWAFF	TGTGCCAGCAGTTCCGACGTGACAGGGCGGTGGGCGTTTTTT
TRBD1	TRBV3-1	TRBJ1-2	many	CASSQDGTGVPGYTF	TGTGCCAGCAGCCAAGATGGGACAGGGGTCCCGGGCTACACCTTC
-	TRBV9	TRBJ1-1	many	CASSVQGRNTEAFF	TGTGCCAGCAGCGTCCAGGGGCGGAACACTGAAGCTTTCTTT
-	TRBV6-1	TRBJ1-2	few	CASLRRRMSLKDGYTF	TGTGCCAGCCTACGTCGAAGAATGTCTCTAAAAGATGGCTACACCTTC
-	TRBV11-2	TRBJ1-2	many	CASSLLTALNYGYTF	TGTGCCAGCAGCTTACTTACTGCCCTTAACTATGGCTACACCTTC
TRBD2	TRBV5-4	TRBJ2-5	-	CASSFTAGGQETQYF	TGTGCCAGCAGCTTTACTGCGGGGGGGCAGGAGACCCAGTACTTC